The 30 T cell receptor beta chains below all came from one sample that was sequenced in a study of blood T cell repertoires in COVID-19. Clones were sequenced by immunoSEQ multiplex PCR, and TCRdb holds only the in-frame ones, with some missing. The sample has around 64,000 clones, around 92% seen once. The sample taken for sequencing was peripheral blood. All receptors come from a human donor in a cohort sampled during active COVID-19.

The chain combines TRBV28 with TRBJ1-1, with D hard to call. Germline CDR1 and CDR2: MDHEN and SYDVKM. The CDR3 runs to 10 residues. Deletions cut 6 bases from V and 7 bases from J, with 6 bases between. CDR3 residues: CASREGEAFF. In DNA form, the CDR3 reads TGTGCCAGCAGGGAGGGTGAAGCTTTCTTT.

The V and J genes are TRBV9 and TRBJ2-5; weak D call: TRBD1 (8 bases). Germline lookup yields CDR1 SGDLS and CDR2 YYNGEE. V lost 0 bases and J 5 bases, leaving 17 bases between the germline ends. The length of the CDR3 is 16 residues. The CDR3 region is CASSVAGGRGLETQYF. As DNA, the CDR3 is TGTGCCAGCAGCGTAGCGGGGGGCAGGGGGCTCGAGACCCAGTACTTC. The whole variable domain, remainder taken from reference TRBV9 and TRBJ2-5, is DSGVTQTPKHLITATGQRVTLRCSPRSGDLSVYWYQQSLDQGLQFLIQYYNGEERAKGNILERFSAQQFPDLHSELNLSSLELGDSALYFCASSVAGGRGLETQYFGPGTRLLVL.

The rearrangement joins TRBV3-1 (or the pseudogene TRBV3-2) to TRBJ2-1; 9 bases match TRBD1. This CDR3 has 16 residues. CDR1 is LGHDT, CDR2 YNNKEL, per germline (reference sequence). The V gene end was trimmed by 2 bases and the J gene end by 10 bases; junction bases not matched to a gene: 12. The CDR3 nucleotides read TGTGCCAGCAGCCAATCACCGGGACAGGGTACTCGGGAGCAGTTCTTC. This encodes CASSQSPGQGTREQFF.

The rearrangement joins TRBV7-9 to TRBJ2-5, with a possible D match to TRBD2 (8 bases). CDR1 and CDR2 (germline): SEHNR, FQNEAQ (reference sequence). The CDR3 totals 14 residues. V lost 8 bases, J lost 4 bases, and 17 bases lay in between. The CDR3 nucleotides are TGTGCCAGCGGACAGGCGGGGGGTGGAGAGACCCAGTACTTC. Amino acid sequence: CASGQAGGGETQYF.

The rearrangement links TRBV4-3 to TRBJ2-3; D call uncertain. There are 16 residues in the CDR3. Trimming took 1 base from V and 2 from J, leaving 13 bases between them. Germline CDR1 is LGHNA and CDR2 is YSLEER. As DNA, the CDR3 is TGCGCCAGCAGCCAAGGAGGATGGCAGAACACAGATACGCAGTATTTT. Amino acid sequence: CASSQGGWQNTDTQYF.

The gene calls are TRBV7-3 and TRBJ2-3; D call uncertain. The V gene lost 1 base and the J gene lost 0 bases, with 8 bases spanning the gap. CDR1 SGHTA and CDR2 FQGTGA come from the germline V gene. The CDR3 is 15 amino acids. The CDR3 region is CASSLIASSTDTQYF. The CDR3 DNA reads TGTGCCAGCAGCTTAATCGCGTCCAGCACAGATACGCAGTATTTT.

V is TRBV2 and J is TRBJ2-5, with D perhaps TRBD2 (7 bases). Germline CDR1 and CDR2: SNHLY and FYNNEI. The CDR3 length is 14 residues. Trimming left V 4 bases short and J 4 bases short, with 13 bases between. The CDR3 is CASSVGGAGETQYF. The CDR3 region has the DNA TGTGCCAGCAGTGTGGGGGGGGCTGGAGAGACCCAGTACTTC.

The V call is TRBV28, the J call TRBJ2-1, with 7 bases matching TRBD2. CDR1 MDHEN and CDR2 SYDVKM come from the germline V gene. The V segment lost 3 bases and the J segment 5 bases; nucleotides outside the gene matches: 7. This CDR3 has 15 amino acids. The CDR3 DNA is TGTGCCAGCAGTTTCGGGGGAGGGCCCCACAATGAGCAGTTCTTC. It yields the protein CASSFGGGPHNEQFF.

V gene TRBV7-9 combines with J gene TRBJ1-4; possibly TRBD1 for D (5 bases). In germline, CDR1 is SEHNR, CDR2 FQNEAQ (reference sequence). The CDR3 spans 15 residues. V lost 0 bases and J 5 bases, leaving 10 bases between the germline ends. CDR3 amino acids: CASSLAGGRNEKLFF. Here the CDR3 DNA reads TGTGCCAGCAGCTTAGCGGGGGGACGGAATGAAAAACTGTTTTTT.

The V call is TRBV7-9, the J call TRBJ2-1; D call uncertain. Germline-derived CDR1 and CDR2 are SEHNR and FQNEAQ (reference sequence). V gave up 3 bases and J gave up 8 bases, with 5 bases separating them. The CDR3 has 11 residues. The CDR3 DNA follows: TGTGCCAGCAGCTTGTTCTATGAGCAGTTCTTC. Its protein is CASSLFYEQFF. The whole variable domain, remainder taken from reference TRBV7-9 and TRBJ2-1, is DTGVSQNPRHKITKRGQNVTFRCDPISEHNRLYWYRQTLGQGPEFLTYFQNEAQLEKSRLLSDRFSAERPKGSFSTLEIQRTEQGDSAMYLCASSLFYEQFFGPGTRLTVL.

The chain employs TRBV5-1 and TRBJ2-7, with 7 positions matching TRBD1. The J segment lost 0 bases and the V segment lost 4 bases, leaving 7 bases of the junction unmatched. Germline V gene data show CDR1 as SGHRS and CDR2 as YFSETQ. The CDR3 runs 15 residues. The CDR3 nucleotides are TGCGCCAGCAGCGCAGGGGACAGAGCCTCCTACGAGCAGTACTTC. This sequence encodes CASSAGDRASYEQYF. Combining the CDR3 with reference TRBV5-1 and TRBJ2-7 gives the whole variable domain KAGVTQTPRYLIKTRGQQVTLSCSPISGHRSVSWYQQTPGQGLQFLFEYFSETQRNKGNFPGRFSGRQFSNSRSEMNVSTLELGDSALYLCASSAGDRASYEQYFGPGTRLTVT.

The chain recombines TRBV15 with TRBJ2-7; D is ambiguous. In germline, CDR1 is LNHNV, CDR2 YYDKDF (reference sequence). Trimming stripped 0 bases from V and 3 bases from J, with 3 bases between. This CDR3 region has 12 residues. CDR3 residues: CATSREHYEQYF. DNA for the CDR3: TGTGCCACCAGCAGAGAACACTACGAGCAGTACTTC.

The genes are TRBV10-1 and TRBJ2-3; possible D gene TRBD2, 6 bases. CDR1 and CDR2 (germline): WNHNN, SYGVQD (reference sequence). V dropped 10 bases and J dropped 4 bases, with 18 bases sitting between them. CDR3 length: 14 amino acids. This CDR3 reads CATSLGGIADTQYF. CDR3 nucleotides: TGCGCCACCTCTTTAGGCGGGATAGCAGATACGCAGTATTTT.

This clone was recorded only once. The chain is built from TRBV6-5 and TRBJ2-3; 10 nucleotides line up with TRBD2. In germline, CDR1 is MNHEY, CDR2 SVGAGI. The V segment lost 6 bases and the J segment 3 bases; nucleotides outside the gene matches: 6. The CDR3 length is 15 residues. CDR3 in amino acids: CASRTSSGSTDTQYF. In DNA, the CDR3 is TGTGCCAGCAGGACCTCTAGCGGGAGTACAGATACGCAGTATTTT.

The rearrangement uses TRBV11-2 and TRBJ1-1; 9 nucleotides align to TRBD1. Unmatched junction bases numbered 13, after V lost 1 base and J lost 7 bases. The CDR3 has 17 residues. Germline V gives CDR1 SGHAT, CDR2 FQNNGV. The DNA for the CDR3 is TGTGCCAGCAGCTTAGCACAGGGGGCCTCTTCGAAGGGTGAAGCTTTCTTT. Translating it yields CASSLAQGASSKGEAFF.

The rearrangement joins TRBV7-3 to TRBJ2-7; D may be TRBD1 (7 bases). Germline V gene data show CDR1 as SGHTA and CDR2 as FQGTGA. Trimming took 3 bases from V and 3 from J, leaving 12 bases between them. The CDR3 has 14 amino acids. CDR3 sequence: CASSFGRGDYEQYF. CDR3 nucleotides: TGTGCCAGCAGCTTTGGCAGGGGGGACTACGAGCAGTACTTC.

V and J are TRBV3-1 (or the pseudogene TRBV3-2) and TRBJ2-4; D may be TRBD2 (7 bases). Germline values: CDR1 LGHDT, CDR2 YNNKEL (reference sequence). V lost 1 base, J lost 5 bases, and 15 bases lay in between. This CDR3 contains 16 residues. The CDR3 region is CASSQGFAGAQNIQYF. For the CDR3, the DNA is TGTGCCAGCAGCCAAGGGTTTGCGGGGGCCCAAAACATTCAGTACTTC.

The chain carries TRBV19 and TRBJ2-3; 7 positions agree with TRBD1. V shed 3 bases and J 1 base; nucleotides not matched to a gene: 1. The V gene's germline CDR1 is LNHDA and CDR2 SQIVND (reference sequence). CDR3 length equals 14 residues. The CDR3 is CASSMTGRTDTQYF. CDR3 DNA: TGTGCCAGTAGTATGACAGGGCGCACAGATACGCAGTATTTT.

The chain employs TRBV5-1 and TRBJ1-1; TRBD1 matches 9 bases. Trimming at V came to 3 bases and at J to 6 bases, leaving 3 bases not matched to a gene. The CDR3 is 13 residues long. The germline gives CDR1 SGHRS, CDR2 YFSETQ. This chain's CDR3 is CASSSGQGSEAFF. For the CDR3, the DNA is TGCGCCAGCAGCTCCGGACAGGGGTCTGAAGCTTTCTTT.

This clone was seen a single time. The genes are TRBV9 and TRBJ2-2; D perhaps matches TRBD1 (5 bases). Germline CDR1 reads SGDLS; CDR2 reads YYNGEE. V dropped 0 bases and J dropped 5 bases, with 17 bases sitting between them. This CDR3 has 17 residues. The CDR3 DNA is TGTGCCAGCAGCGTAGTACCCCTCTTGACAGCTACCGGGGAGCTGTTTTTT. As protein: CASSVVPLLTATGELFF.

The rearrangement joins TRBV7-3 to TRBJ1-3; 11 nucleotides line up with TRBD1. Germline V CDR1 and CDR2: SGHTA, FQGTGA. The length of the CDR3 is 15 residues. The trim removed 4 bases at V and 7 bases at J, leaving 6 bases unmatched. The chain's CDR3 is CASSSSGTGGNTIYF. The CDR3 bases are TGTGCCAGCAGCTCCAGCGGGACAGGGGGGAACACCATATATTTT. Variable domain in full (rest from reference TRBV7-3 and TRBJ1-3): GAGVSQTPSNKVTEKGKYVELRCDPISGHTALYWYRQSLGQGPEFLIYFQGTGAADDSGLPNDRFFAVRPEGSVSTLKIQRTERGDSAVYLCASSSSGTGGNTIYFGEGSWLTVV.

This chain connects TRBV25-1 to TRBJ2-3; 8 bases map to TRBD1. V was pared by 3 bases and J by 3 bases, with 8 bases of the junction left unmatched. Germline loops: CDR1 MGHDK, CDR2 SYGVNS. The CDR3 contains 16 residues. DNA of the CDR3: TGTGCCAGCAGTGATTACAGGGGGGACAAGACAGATACGCAGTATTTT. This codes for CASSDYRGDKTDTQYF.

V is TRBV5-1 and J is TRBJ1-6, with TRBD1 identical over 8 bases. Trimming removed 0 bases from V and 15 bases from J; junction bases left unmatched: 11. The CDR3 is made up of 15 amino acids. Germline CDR1 is SGHRS and CDR2 is YFSETQ. CDR3 sequence: CASSLGQGAMPLLHF. CDR3 bases: TGCGCCAGCAGCTTGGGTCAGGGGGCAATGCCACTCCTCCACTTT.

This clone was observed a handful of times. The chain is built from TRBV7-2 and TRBJ2-7; 7 bases match TRBD1. The CDR3 spans 13 residues. Trimming cost V 5 bases and J 2 bases; bases outside gene matches: 3. The germline CDR1 and CDR2 sequences are SGHTA and FQGNSA. The CDR3 coding sequence is TGTGCCAGCAGCATCGGGACAGCCTACGAGCAGTACTTC. Translating it yields CASSIGTAYEQYF. Full variable domain (rest looked up from reference TRBV7-2 and TRBJ2-7): GAGVSQSPSNKVTEKGKDVELRCDPISGHTALYWYRQSLGQGLEFLIYFQGNSAPDKSGLPSDRFSAERTGGSVSTLTIQRTQQEDSAVYLCASSIGTAYEQYFGPGTRLTVT.

The chain links TRBV28 to TRBJ1-4; the D gene is possibly TRBD1 (5 bases). This CDR3 has 15 residues. CDR1 and CDR2 (germline): MDHEN, SYDVKM. V lost 3 bases to trimming and J lost 4 bases, with 12 bases between them. The CDR3 DNA follows: TGTGCCAGCAGTTTTATCTTACAGGTTAATGAAAAACTGTTTTTT. As protein: CASSFILQVNEKLFF.

This chain uses TRBV19 with TRBJ1-2; perhaps TRBD1 as D (5 bases). CDR1 and CDR2 (germline): LNHDA, SQIVND (reference sequence). Trimming pared 1 base from V and 3 bases from J, leaving 12 bases between. This CDR3 contains 15 residues. The DNA of the CDR3 is TGTGCCAGTAGTATAGTGGGCCCGACAGACTATGGCTACACCTTC. Its translation is CASSIVGPTDYGYTF.

This sequence joins TRBV6-1 and TRBJ2-1, with 10 bases identical to TRBD1. V trimming: 0 bases; J trimming: 15 bases; junction bases outside the gene matches: 5. The CDR3 spans 13 residues. The V gene's germline CDR1 is MNHNS and CDR2 SASEGT. CDR3 sequence (DNA): TGTGCCAGCAGTGAAGCGTGGACAGGGGGGCCGTTCTTC. Its protein is CASSEAWTGGPFF.

In this sample, this clone turned up a few times. The chain is built from TRBV4-3 and TRBJ1-1, with D perhaps TRBD1 (6 bases). V lost 2 bases and J 7 bases, leaving 17 bases between the germline ends. Germline values: CDR1 LGHNA, CDR2 YSLEER. This CDR3 spans 15 amino acids. The CDR3 sequence is CASSQTVPGTSEAFF. CDR3 DNA: TGCGCCAGCAGCCAAACAGTTCCTGGGACAAGTGAAGCTTTCTTT.

The V and J genes are TRBV10-3 and TRBJ2-7; 11 nucleotides align to TRBD1. The CDR3 totals 15 residues. Germline V gene data show CDR1 as ENHRY and CDR2 as SYGVKD. Trimming at V came to 6 bases and at J to 1 base, leaving 5 bases not matched to a gene. The CDR3 here is CAISSRDRGSYEQYF. The CDR3, as DNA: TGTGCCATCAGCAGCCGGGACAGGGGGTCCTACGAGCAGTACTTC.

The chain has TRBV7-8 and TRBJ1-2; D possibly corresponds to TRBD1 (6 bases). The CDR3 is 15 residues long. V shed 6 bases and J shed 4 bases, with 18 bases lying between them. Germline loops: CDR1 SGHVS, CDR2 FQNEAQ. The CDR3 region is CASRAEGGATYGYTF. The CDR3 nucleotides are TGTGCCAGCAGGGCGGAGGGGGGGGCCACCTATGGCTACACCTTC.